This T cell receptor beta chain was observed in a study of shared clonotypes between healthy human individuals. Study-level information: For every donor, three CD4 naive, three CD4 memory, two CD8 naive and one CD8 memory plates were used. Findings of the study overall: An effect of sequencing depth on clonotype sharing among donors was expected.

TCRdb's copy holds only in-frame clones and misses some; the assay was immunoSEQ multiplex PCR. There are roughly 1,500,000 clones in the sample; approximately 98.5% occur only once, and roughly 0.36% lies in the top ten. Donors had no recently reported acute infections or vaccinations and were HIV-negative. The CD4+ fraction was divided into a CD45RA+ naive subset and a CD45RA-negative memory subset. CDR1 is SGHDN, CDR2 FVKESK, per germline. Trimming shortened V by 0 bases and J by 3 bases, and 21 bases separated the two germline ends. The CDR3 totals 18 residues. In the case of this clone: Antigen unknown.

The V and J genes are TRBV14 and TRBJ2-7; D gene unclear. This TCR derives from a man aged 30 to 45 in good health. Material for sequencing was naive CD4+ T cells sorted from blood. Documented subset: CD45RA+ positively selected. CDR3 region: CASSQEWGKRPPFYEQYF. The CDR3 DNA reads TGTGCCAGCAGCCAAGAGTGGGGAAAGAGGCCACCGTTCTACGAGCAGTACTTC.